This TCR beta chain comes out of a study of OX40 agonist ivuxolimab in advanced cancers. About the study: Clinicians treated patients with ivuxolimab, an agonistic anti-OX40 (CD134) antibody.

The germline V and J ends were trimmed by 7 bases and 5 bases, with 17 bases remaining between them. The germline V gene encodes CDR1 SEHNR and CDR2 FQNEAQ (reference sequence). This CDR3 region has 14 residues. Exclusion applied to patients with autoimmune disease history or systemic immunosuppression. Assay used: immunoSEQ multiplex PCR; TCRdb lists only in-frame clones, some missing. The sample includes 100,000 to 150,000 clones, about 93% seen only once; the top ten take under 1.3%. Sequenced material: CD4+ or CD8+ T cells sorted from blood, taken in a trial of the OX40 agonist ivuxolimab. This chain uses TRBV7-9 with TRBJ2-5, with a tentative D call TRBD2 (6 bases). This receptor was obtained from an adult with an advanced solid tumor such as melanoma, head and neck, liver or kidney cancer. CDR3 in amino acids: CASTLGLFGETQYF. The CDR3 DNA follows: TGTGCCAGCACACTGGGACTTTTCGGGGAGACCCAGTACTTC. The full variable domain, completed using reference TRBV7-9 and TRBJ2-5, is DTGVSQNPRHKITKRGQNVTFRCDPISEHNRLYWYRQTLGQGPEFLTYFQNEAQLEKSRLLSDRFSAERPKGSFSTLEIQRTEQGDSAMYLCASTLGLFGETQYFGPGTRLLVL.